This paragraph covers one TCR beta chain sequence. The antigen is unknown. The data were taken from a study of somatic mutations in cytotoxic T cells in rheumatoid arthritis. With 2 bases removed from V and 0 bases from J, the gap between germline ends came to 14 bases. Germline V gene sequence: CDR1 SNHLY, CDR2 FYNNEI. The CDR3 is 16 residues long. Findings of the study overall: Unlike healthy controls, rheumatoid arthritis patients had CD8+ clonality that increased with age.

Profiled with immunoSEQ multiplex PCR; TCRdb holds only in-frame clones, not every one. The sample includes nearly 20,000 clones, roughly nine tenths of them seen just once. Source material: CD8+ T cells sorted from blood. The receptor's source is a man aged 40-49 years in good health. The gene calls are TRBV2 and TRBJ2-7, with D unresolved. The CDR3 spells CASSESLSKDSYEQYF. The DNA of the CDR3 is TGTGCCAGCAGTGAAAGTCTGTCGAAGGACTCCTACGAGCAGTACTTC.